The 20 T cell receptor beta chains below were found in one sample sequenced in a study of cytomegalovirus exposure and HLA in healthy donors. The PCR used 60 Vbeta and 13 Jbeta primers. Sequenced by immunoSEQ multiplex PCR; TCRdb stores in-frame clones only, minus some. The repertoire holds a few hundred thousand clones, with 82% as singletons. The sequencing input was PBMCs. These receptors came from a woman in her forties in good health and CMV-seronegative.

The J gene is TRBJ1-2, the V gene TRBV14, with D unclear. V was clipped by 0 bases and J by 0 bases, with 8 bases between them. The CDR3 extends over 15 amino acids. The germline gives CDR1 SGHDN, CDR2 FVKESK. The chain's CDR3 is CASSQDLQTNYGYTF. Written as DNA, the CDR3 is TGTGCCAGCAGCCAAGATTTACAGACTAACTATGGCTACACCTTC.

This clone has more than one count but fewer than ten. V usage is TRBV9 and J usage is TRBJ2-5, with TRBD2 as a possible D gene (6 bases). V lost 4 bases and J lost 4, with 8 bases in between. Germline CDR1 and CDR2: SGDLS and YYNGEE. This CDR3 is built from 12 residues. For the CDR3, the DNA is TGTGCCAGCAGCAGGAGGGGAGAGACCCAGTACTTC. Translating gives CASSRRGETQYF.

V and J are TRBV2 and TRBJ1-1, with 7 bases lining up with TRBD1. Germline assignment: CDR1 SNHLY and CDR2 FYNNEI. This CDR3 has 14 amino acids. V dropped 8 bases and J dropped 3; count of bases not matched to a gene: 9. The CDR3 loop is CASAFVTGDTEAFF. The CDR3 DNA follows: TGTGCCAGCGCGTTTGTAACAGGGGACACTGAAGCTTTCTTT.

CDR3 sequence (DNA): TGCACCAGCGCCGGAAGGGCAGGGGGAGCAACTAATGAAAAACTGTTTTTT. Its protein is CTSAGRAGGATNEKLFF. The chain links TRBV1 to TRBJ1-4; TRBD1 was called by the table and not checked on the DNA. TRBV1 is noted as a pseudogene. The CDR3 has 17 residues.

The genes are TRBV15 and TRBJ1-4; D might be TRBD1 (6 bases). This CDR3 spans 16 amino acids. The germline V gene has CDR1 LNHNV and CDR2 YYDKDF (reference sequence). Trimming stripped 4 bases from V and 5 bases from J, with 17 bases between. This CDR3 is CATSNLTNRANEKLFF. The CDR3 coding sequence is TGTGCCACCAGCAACCTGACCAACAGGGCGAATGAAAAACTGTTTTTT.

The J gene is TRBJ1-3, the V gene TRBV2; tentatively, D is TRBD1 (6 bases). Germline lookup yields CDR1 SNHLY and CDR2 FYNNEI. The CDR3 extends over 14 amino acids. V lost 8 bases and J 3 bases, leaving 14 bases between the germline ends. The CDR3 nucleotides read TGTGCCAGCGAGGGGGGGGGTAGTGGAAACACCATATATTTT. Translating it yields CASEGGGSGNTIYF.

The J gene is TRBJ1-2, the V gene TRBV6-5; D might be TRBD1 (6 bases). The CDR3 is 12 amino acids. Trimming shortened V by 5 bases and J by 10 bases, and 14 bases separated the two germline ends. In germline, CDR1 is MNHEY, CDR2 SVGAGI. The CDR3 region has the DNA TGTGCCAGCAGTGATTACAGGGTCTACTACACCTTC. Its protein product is CASSDYRVYYTF.

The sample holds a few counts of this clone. The CDR3: CASSQDVSLRIGELFF. The CDR3 DNA follows: TGCGCCAGCAGCCAAGACGTATCCTTGAGGATCGGGGAGCTGTTTTTT. This sequence joins TRBV4-3 and TRBJ2-2; D is ambiguous. Per the germline V gene, CDR1 is LGHNA and CDR2 is YSLEER. The CDR3 has 16 amino acids. Trimming took 0 bases from V and 7 from J, leaving 15 bases between them.

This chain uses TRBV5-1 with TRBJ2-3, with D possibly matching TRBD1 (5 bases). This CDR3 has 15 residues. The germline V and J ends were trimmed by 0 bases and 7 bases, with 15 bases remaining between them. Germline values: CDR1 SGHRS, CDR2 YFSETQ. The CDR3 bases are TGCGCCAGCAGCTTGGTAGGGGTAATGGGGAATACGCAGTATTTT. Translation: CASSLVGVMGNTQYF. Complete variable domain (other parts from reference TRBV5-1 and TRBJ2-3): KAGVTQTPRYLIKTRGQQVTLSCSPISGHRSVSWYQQTPGQGLQFLFEYFSETQRNKGNFPGRFSGRQFSNSRSEMNVSTLELGDSALYLCASSLVGVMGNTQYFGPGTRLTVL.

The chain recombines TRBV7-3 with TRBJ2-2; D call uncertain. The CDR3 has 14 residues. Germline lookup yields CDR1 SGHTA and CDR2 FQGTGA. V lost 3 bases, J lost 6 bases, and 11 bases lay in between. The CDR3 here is CASSLNTASGELFF. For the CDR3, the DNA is TGTGCCAGCAGCTTGAATACAGCATCCGGGGAGCTGTTTTTT.

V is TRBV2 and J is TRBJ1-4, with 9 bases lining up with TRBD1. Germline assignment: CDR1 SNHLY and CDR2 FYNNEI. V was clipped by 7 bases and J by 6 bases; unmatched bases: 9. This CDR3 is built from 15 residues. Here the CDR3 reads CASIPRTGEDEKLFF. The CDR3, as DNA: TGTGCCAGCATACCCAGGACAGGGGAGGATGAAAAACTGTTTTTT.

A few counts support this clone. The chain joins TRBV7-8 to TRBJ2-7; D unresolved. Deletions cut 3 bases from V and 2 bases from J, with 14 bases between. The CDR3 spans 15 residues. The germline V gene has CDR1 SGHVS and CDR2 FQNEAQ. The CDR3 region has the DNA TGTGCCAGCAGCTTTTTTAACAGTCCGACCTACGAGCAGTACTTC. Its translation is CASSFFNSPTYEQYF.

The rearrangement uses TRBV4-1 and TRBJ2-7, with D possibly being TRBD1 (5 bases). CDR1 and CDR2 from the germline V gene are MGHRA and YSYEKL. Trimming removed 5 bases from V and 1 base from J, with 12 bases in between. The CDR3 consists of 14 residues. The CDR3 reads CASSAQVSSYEQYF. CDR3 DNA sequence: TGCGCCAGCAGCGCACAGGTTTCATCCTACGAGCAGTACTTC.

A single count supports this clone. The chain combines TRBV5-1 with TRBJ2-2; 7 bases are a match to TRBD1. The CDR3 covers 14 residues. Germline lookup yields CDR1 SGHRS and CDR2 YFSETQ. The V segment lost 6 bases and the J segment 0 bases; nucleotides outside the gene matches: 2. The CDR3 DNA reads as TGCGCCAGCAAGGGACAGTCGAACACCGGGGAGCTGTTTTTT. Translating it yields CASKGQSNTGELFF.

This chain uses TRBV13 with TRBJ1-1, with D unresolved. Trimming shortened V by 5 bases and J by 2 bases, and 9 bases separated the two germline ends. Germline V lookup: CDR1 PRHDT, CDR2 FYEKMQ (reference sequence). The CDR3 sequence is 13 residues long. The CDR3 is CASSLTVNTEAFF. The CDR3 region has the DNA TGTGCCAGCAGCCTTACAGTTAACACTGAAGCTTTCTTT.

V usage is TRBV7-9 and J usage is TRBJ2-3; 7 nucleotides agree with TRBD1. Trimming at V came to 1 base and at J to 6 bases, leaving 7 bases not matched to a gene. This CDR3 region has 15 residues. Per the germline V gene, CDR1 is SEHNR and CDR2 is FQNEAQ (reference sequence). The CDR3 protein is CASSLGDSEMDTQYF. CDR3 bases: TGTGCCAGCAGCTTAGGGGACAGCGAGATGGATACGCAGTATTTT.

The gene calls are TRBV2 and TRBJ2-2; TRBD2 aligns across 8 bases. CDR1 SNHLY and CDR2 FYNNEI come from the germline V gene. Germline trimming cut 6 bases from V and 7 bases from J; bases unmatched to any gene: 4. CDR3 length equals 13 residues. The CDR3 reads CASRLGTSGELFF. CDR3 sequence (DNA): TGTGCCAGCAGACTTGGGACTAGCGGGGAGCTGTTTTTT.

CDR3 nucleotide sequence: TGTGCCAGCAGCTTAGACATGAACACTGAAGCTTTCTTT. Translating it yields CASSLDMNTEAFF. The V call is TRBV11-3, the J call TRBJ1-1; D is unclear. Trimming took 0 bases from V and 0 from J, leaving 2 bases between them. This CDR3 is built from 13 residues. CDR1 is SGHNT, CDR2 YENEEA, per germline.

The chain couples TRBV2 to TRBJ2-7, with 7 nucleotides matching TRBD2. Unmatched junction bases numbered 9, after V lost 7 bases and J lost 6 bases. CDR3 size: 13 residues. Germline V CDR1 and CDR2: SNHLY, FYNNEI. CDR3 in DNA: TGTGCCAGCAACGAGCGGGGTTATGGCGAGCAGTACTTC. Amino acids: CASNERGYGEQYF.

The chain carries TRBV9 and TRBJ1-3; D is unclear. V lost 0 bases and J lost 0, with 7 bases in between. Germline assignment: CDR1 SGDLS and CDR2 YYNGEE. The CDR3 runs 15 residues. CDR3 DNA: TGTGCCAGCAGCGTAGATGCCAGCTCTGGAAACACCATATATTTT. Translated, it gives CASSVDASSGNTIYF.